This T cell receptor (beta chain) derives from a study of blood T cell repertoires in COVID-19. In the study overall: The origin of the acute and convalescent COVID-19 samples was the United States, Italy and Spain. T cells, B-cell-depleted T cells, or PBMCs provided the cDNA or gDNA that served as material.

The CDR3 consists of 16 residues. With 2 bases clipped from V and 4 bases from J, the junction kept 6 bases outside the gene matches. Germline-derived CDR1 and CDR2 are MNHNY and SVGAGI (reference sequence). Original data processing: Reference gene primer amplification gave nucleated cell count estimates. Some clones are missing from TCRdb's copy, which holds only in-frame ones; the method was immunoSEQ multiplex PCR. V, J and clone size derive from that table, while D and trimming were established from the DNA sequence. Among about 380,000 clones listed, 80% to 90% were seen once. Sequenced input: peripheral blood. This sequence joins TRBV6-6 and TRBJ1-5; 9 nucleotides align to TRBD1. The clonotype was recovered from a man in his forties or fifties with acute or convalescent COVID-19. The CDR3 region is CASSYHRGQGNQPQHF. The CDR3 nucleotides are TGTGCCAGCAGTTACCACAGGGGGCAAGGGAATCAGCCCCAGCATTTT.